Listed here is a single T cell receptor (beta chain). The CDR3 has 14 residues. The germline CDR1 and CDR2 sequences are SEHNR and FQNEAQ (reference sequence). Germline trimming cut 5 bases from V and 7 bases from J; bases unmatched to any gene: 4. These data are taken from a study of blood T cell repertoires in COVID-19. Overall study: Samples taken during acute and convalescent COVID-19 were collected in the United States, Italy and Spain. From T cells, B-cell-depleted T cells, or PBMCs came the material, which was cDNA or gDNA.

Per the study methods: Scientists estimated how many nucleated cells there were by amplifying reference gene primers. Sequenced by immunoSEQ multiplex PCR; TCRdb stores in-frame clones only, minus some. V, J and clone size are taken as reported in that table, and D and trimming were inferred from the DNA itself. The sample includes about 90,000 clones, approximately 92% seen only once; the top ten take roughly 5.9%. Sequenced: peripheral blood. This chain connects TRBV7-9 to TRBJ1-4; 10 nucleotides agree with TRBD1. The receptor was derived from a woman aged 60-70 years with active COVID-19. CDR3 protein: CASSEGQGSEKLFF. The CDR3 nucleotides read TGTGCCAGCAGCGAGGGACAGGGGAGTGAAAAACTGTTTTTT.